This T cell receptor (beta chain) was observed in a study of radiotherapy plus CTLA-4 blockade in lung cancer. Study-level points and caveats: Early blood T cell clone dynamics reportedly forecast response best, with interferon-beta.

Repertoires were generated with immunoSEQ multiplex PCR, while TCRdb's copy carries only in-frame clones and drops some. The data show about 87,000 clones, about 87% seen once. This CDR3 spans 16 amino acids. Germline V gene lookup returns CDR1 LGHNA and CDR2 YSLEER. J was trimmed by 4 bases and V by 4 bases; bases with no gene match: 9. Note on this clone: Antigen: not known.

This sample comprised peripheral blood, obtained from a patient treated with radiotherapy plus ipilimumab. The origin of this receptor is a human donor with non-small cell lung cancer that progressed on radiotherapy plus ipilimumab. V is TRBV4-3 and J is TRBJ2-1, with TRBD1 matching 8 bases. For the CDR3, the DNA is TGCGCCAGCAGCCGTGGGAGGACAGGGTGGTACAATGAGCAGTTCTTC. This sequence encodes CASSRGRTGWYNEQFF.